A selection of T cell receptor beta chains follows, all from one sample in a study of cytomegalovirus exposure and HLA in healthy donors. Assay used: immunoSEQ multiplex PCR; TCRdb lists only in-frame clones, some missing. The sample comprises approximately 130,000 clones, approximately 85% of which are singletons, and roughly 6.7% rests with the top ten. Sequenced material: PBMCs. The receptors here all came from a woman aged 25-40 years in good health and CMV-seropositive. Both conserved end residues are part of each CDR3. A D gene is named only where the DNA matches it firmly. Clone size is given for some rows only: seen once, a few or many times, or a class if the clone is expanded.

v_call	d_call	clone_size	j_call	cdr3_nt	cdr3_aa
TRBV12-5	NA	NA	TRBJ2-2	TGTGCTAGTGGTCCTCAGGGGAGTCACGGGGAGCTGTTTTTT	CASGPQGSHGELFF
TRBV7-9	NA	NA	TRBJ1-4	TGTGCCAGCAGCTTAAGAGGGGGAGCCGAAAAACTGTTTTTT	CASSLRGGAEKLFF
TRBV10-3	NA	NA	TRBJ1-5	TGTGCCATCAGTGACAGGGTCAATCAGCCCCAGCATTTT	CAISDRVNQPQHF
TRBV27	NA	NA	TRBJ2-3	TGTGCCAGCAGTTCTACCCCGGGACTCAGCACAGATACGCAGTATTTT	CASSSTPGLSTDTQYF
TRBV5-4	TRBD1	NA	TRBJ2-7	TGTGCCAGCAGCGGGGACAGGGTAATCTACGAGCAGTACTTC	CASSGDRVIYEQYF
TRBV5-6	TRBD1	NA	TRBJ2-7	TGTGCCAGCAGCCCCGGGACAGGGTCCTACGAGCAGTACTTC	CASSPGTGSYEQYF
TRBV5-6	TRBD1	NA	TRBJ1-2	TGTGCCAGCAGCTTGGGACAGGGGATTGGCTACACCTTC	CASSLGQGIGYTF
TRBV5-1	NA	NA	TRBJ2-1	TGCGCCAGCAGCTTGGTAACAGCCGATTACAATGAGCAGTTCTTC	CASSLVTADYNEQFF
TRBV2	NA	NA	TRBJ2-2	TGTGCCAGCTCCAGGGAGGAGACCGCGAACACCGGGGAGCTGTTTTTT	CASSREETANTGELFF
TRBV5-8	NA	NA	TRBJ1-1	TGTGCCAGCAGTAGAGCAGGTGGCACTGAAGCTTTCTTT	CASSRAGGTEAFF
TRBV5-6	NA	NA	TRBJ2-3	TGTGCCAGCAGCCCAGACAGCCCTCTAACAGATACGCAGTATTTT	CASSPDSPLTDTQYF
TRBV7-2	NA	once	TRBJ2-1	TGTGCCAGCAGCTTAGGGCCATACAATGAGCAGTTCTTC	CASSLGPYNEQFF
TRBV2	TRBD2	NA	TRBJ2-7	TGTGCCAGCATCGGACAAGGGAGGGGCGAGCAGTACTTC	CASIGQGRGEQYF
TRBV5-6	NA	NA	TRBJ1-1	TGTGCCAGCAGCGGCGGGGTTGGGACTGAAGCTTTCTTT	CASSGGVGTEAFF
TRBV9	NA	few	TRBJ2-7	TGTGCCAGCAGCTTCGGACAGTTGGACCCTACTTACGAGCAGTACTTC	CASSFGQLDPTYEQYF
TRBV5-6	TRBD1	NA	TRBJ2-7	TGTGCCAGCAGCCCACGGGACAGGGCGGCCTACGAGCAGTACTTC	CASSPRDRAAYEQYF
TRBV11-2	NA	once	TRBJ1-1	TGTGCCAGCAGCTCTCAGGGAGGGAACACTGAAGCTTTCTTT	CASSSQGGNTEAFF
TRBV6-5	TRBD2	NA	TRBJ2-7	TGTGCCAGCAGTTACTCGCGGGGGGCAACCTACGAGCAGTACTTC	CASSYSRGATYEQYF
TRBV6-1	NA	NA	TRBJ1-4	TGTGCCAGCAGTGAAAGGGGCAGTACTGCAACTAATGAAAAACTGTTTTTT	CASSERGSTATNEKLFF
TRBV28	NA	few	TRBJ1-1	TGTGCCAGCAGGCTGCCCGGACAGATCCTTTGGGGCACTGAAGCTTTCTTT	CASRLPGQILWGTEAFF
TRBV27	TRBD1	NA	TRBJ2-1	TGTGCCAGCCGAGGAGGACAGGGGGCTTACAATGAGCAGTTCTTC	CASRGGQGAYNEQFF
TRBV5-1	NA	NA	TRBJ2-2	TGCGCCAGCAGCGGCGGGGACCTCACACACGCGAACACCGGGGAGCTGTTTTTT	CASSGGDLTHANTGELFF
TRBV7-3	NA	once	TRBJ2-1	TGTGCCAGCAGCTTCTACCCCCCGACTAGCAATGAGCAGTTCTTC	CASSFYPPTSNEQFF
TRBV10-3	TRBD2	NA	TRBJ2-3	TGTGCCATCAGTGAGGGACTAGCGGGGGGTCCTAGCACAGATACGCAGTATTTT	CAISEGLAGGPSTDTQYF
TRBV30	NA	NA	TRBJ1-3	TGTGCCTGGAGTTGGAGTGGTTTAGGGCTAGCCCCTGGAAACACCATATATTTT	CAWSWSGLGLAPGNTIYF
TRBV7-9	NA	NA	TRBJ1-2	TGTGCCAGCAGCTTTTTTTTTCTTCCTGGGTCCCAGGGCCCACTCGGCTACACCTTC	CASSFFFLPGSQGPLGYTF
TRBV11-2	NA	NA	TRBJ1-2	TGTGCCAGCAGCGCACGGCCGGACAGTCCCAACTATGGCTACACCTTC	CASSARPDSPNYGYTF
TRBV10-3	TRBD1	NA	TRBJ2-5	TGTGCCATCAGTGAGTCAGGGGGCGTTTACGAGACCCAGTACTTC	CAISESGGVYETQYF
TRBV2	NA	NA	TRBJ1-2	TGTGCCAGCAGTAGCTCTAACTATGGCTACACCTTC	CASSSSNYGYTF
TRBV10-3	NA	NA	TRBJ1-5	TGTGCCATCGGGGCAGGGAATAGCAATCAGCCCCAGCATTTT	CAIGAGNSNQPQHF
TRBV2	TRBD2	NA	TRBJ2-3	TGTGCCAGCAGTGAACTTCTAGCGGGGGGGCAAGATACGCAGTATTTT	CASSELLAGGQDTQYF
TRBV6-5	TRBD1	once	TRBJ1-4	TGTGCCAGCGCCCGGGGACAGTTCAATAATGAAAAACTGTTTTTT	CASARGQFNNEKLFF
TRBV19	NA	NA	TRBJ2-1	TGTGCCAGTAGTATAGGCGGGGTGGGGTACAATGAGCAGTTCTTC	CASSIGGVGYNEQFF
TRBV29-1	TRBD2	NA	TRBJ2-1	TGCAGCGTCTCTAGCGGGAGGAACAATGAGCAGTTCTTC	CSVSSGRNNEQFF
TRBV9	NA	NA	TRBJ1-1	TGTGCCAGCAGCGCCCTTTCGAACACTGAAGCTTTCTTT	CASSALSNTEAFF
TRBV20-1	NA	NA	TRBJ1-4	TGCAGTGCTAACGGTGATGAAAAACTGTTTTTT	CSANGDEKLFF
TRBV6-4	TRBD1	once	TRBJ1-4	TGTGCCAGCAGTGCGGGGGGACAGGGCTTTGCGAGTGAAAAACTGTTTTTT	CASSAGGQGFASEKLFF
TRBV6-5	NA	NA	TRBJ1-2	TGTGCCACCAGTCTAGGGGGAAACTATGGCTACACCTTC	CATSLGGNYGYTF
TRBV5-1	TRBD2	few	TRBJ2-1	TGCGCCAGCAGCCCTATTCTAGCGGGGGGCACCAATGAGCAGTTCTTC	CASSPILAGGTNEQFF